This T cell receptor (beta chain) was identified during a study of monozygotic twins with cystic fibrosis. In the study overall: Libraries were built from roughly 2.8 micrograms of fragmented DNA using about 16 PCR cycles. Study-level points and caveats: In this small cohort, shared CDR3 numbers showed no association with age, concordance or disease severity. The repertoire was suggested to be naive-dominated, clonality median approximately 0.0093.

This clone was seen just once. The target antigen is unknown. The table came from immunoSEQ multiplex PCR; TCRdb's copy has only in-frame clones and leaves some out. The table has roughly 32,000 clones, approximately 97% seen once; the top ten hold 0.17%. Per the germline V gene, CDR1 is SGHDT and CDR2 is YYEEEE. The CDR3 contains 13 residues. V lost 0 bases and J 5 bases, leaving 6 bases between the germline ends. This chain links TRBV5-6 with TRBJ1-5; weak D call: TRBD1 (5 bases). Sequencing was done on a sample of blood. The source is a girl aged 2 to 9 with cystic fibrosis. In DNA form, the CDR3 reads TGTGCCAGCAGCTTGGGGGGGGATCAGCCCCAGCATTTT. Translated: CASSLGGDQPQHF.